These T cell receptor beta chains were read from a single sample in a study of blood T cell repertoires in COVID-19. TCRdb keeps only in-frame clones here, not all; method: immunoSEQ multiplex PCR. The sample yields 150,000 to 200,000 clones, about 81% seen once. Specimen: peripheral blood. These receptors were taken from an elderly woman with COVID-19, enrolled during active disease. CDR3s include the opening cysteine and the closing phenylalanine or tryptophan. D genes are given only for firm matches. The listing skips clone size in some rows; elsewhere it reads once, few, many or a size class.

TRBJ2-5 . TRBV7-9 . TGTGCCAGCAGCTCGAACGACAGGTACCAAGAGACCCAGTACTTC CASSSNDRYQETQYF
TRBJ2-5 . TRBV28 . TGTGCCAGCAGCCAGACTAGTATAGAGACCCAGTACTTC CASSQTSIETQYF
TRBJ2-5 TRBD2 TRBV2 . TGTGCCAGCAGTCTGGGACTAGCGGGGAACCAAGAGACCCAGTACTTC CASSLGLAGNQETQYF
TRBJ1-1 . TRBV25-1 . TGTGCCAGCAGGGACAGCGAGAACACTGAAGCTTTCTTT CASRDSENTEAFF
TRBJ2-1 . TRBV18 many TGTGCCAGCTCACGGCCCCAGGGAACACAGTTCTTC CASSRPQGTQFF
TRBJ1-2 TRBD1 TRBV6-5 . TGTGCCAGCAGGTCAGGACAGGGTAGAGGCTACACCTTC CASRSGQGRGYTF
TRBJ1-4 TRBD1 TRBV19 once TGTGCCAGTAGTAGCTACAGGGGAGGTGAAAAACTGTTTTTT CASSSYRGGEKLFF
TRBJ2-3 TRBD2 TRBV5-1 . TGCGCCAGCAGCTCGGGACTAGCGGGAGGAAGTTGGACAGATACGCAGTATTTT CASSSGLAGGSWTDTQYF
TRBJ2-2 . TRBV6-2/TRBV6-3 . TGTGCCAGCAGTTGGAGCACCGGGGAGCTGTTTTTT CASSWSTGELFF
TRBJ2-1 TRBD2 TRBV27 few TGTGCCAGCTCCCAGCGGGAGGGGCCCTACAATGAGCAGTTCTTC CASSQREGPYNEQFF
TRBJ2-1 . TRBV3-1/TRBV3-2 . TGTGCCAGCAGCCTACAACAGGGTGTCCGTTACAATGAGCAGTTCTTC CASSLQQGVRYNEQFF
TRBJ2-1 . TRBV9 . TGTGCCAGCAGCGGACTAGTTTATTCTGAGCAGTTCTTC CASSGLVYSEQFF
TRBJ1-1 . TRBV12-1 . TGTGCCAGCAGCCTCCGGGACAAAGCTCCGCGTGGCACTGAAGCTTTCTTT CASSLRDKAPRGTEAFF
TRBJ2-7 . TRBV19 . TGTGCCAGTAGACAGGTTAGTAGCGGCGAGCAGTACTTC CASRQVSSGEQYF
TRBJ1-2 TRBD1 TRBV10-3 . TGTGCCATCAGTGCAACTAGTACAGGGGGGAACTATGGCTACACCTTC CAISATSTGGNYGYTF
TRBJ2-3 . TRBV29-1 few TGCAGCGTTGATCTGTTCGTAGCAGGGATGGGCACAGATACGCAGTATTTT CSVDLFVAGMGTDTQYF
TRBJ2-7 TRBD1 TRBV2 once TGTGCCGCGTCTCCGGACAGGGTCTCCTACGAGCAGTACTTC CAASPDRVSYEQYF
TRBJ2-7 TRBD1 TRBV5-8 . TGTGCCAGCAGCCGGACAGGGGGGTACTTC CASSRTGGYF
TRBJ2-3 . TRBV20-1 . TGCAGTGCTAGTCGACCGGACACCGTTACAGATACGCAGTATTTT CSASRPDTVTDTQYF
TRBJ1-2 TRBD1 TRBV24-1 . TGTGCCACCAGTATAAGACAGGGAGGCGGCTACACCTTC CATSIRQGGGYTF
TRBJ2-3 TRBD2 TRBV29-1 . TGCAGCGTTGCGGGACTAGCGGGTTCCGGGAGAGATACGCAGTATTTT CSVAGLAGSGRDTQYF
TRBJ2-3 . TRBV5-1 once TGCGCCAGCAGCTTGTCTAGCGCCGACACAGATACGCAGTATTTT CASSLSSADTDTQYF
TRBJ1-2 TRBD1 TRBV7-8 . TGTGCCAGCAGCTTCCACCCCGGGACAGGGGGCGGAAGATCAAACTATGGCTACACCTTC CASSFHPGTGGGRSNYGYTF
TRBJ2-5 TRBD1 TRBV19 . TGTGCCAGTAGTCTGACAGGGGTTACAGAGACCCAGTACTTC CASSLTGVTETQYF
TRBJ2-7 . TRBV4-1 . TGCGCCAGCAGCCAGGATTACAGGTTTCAAGGTTACGAGCAGTACTTC CASSQDYRFQGYEQYF
TRBJ2-5 TRBD1 TRBV28 . TGTGCCAGCAGCCCAAGGACAGGGGCTGAGACCCAGTACTTC CASSPRTGAETQYF
TRBJ1-2 . TRBV28 . TGTGCCAGCAGTTCATACGCCCTCGGTGGTGGCTACACCTTC CASSSYALGGGYTF
TRBJ2-1 TRBD2 TRBV10-3 . TGTGCCATGGGACTAGCGGGGGGCGAGGAGCAGTTCTTC CAMGLAGGEEQFF
TRBJ2-5 TRBD2 TRBV15 . TGTGCCACCAGAATTGGGACTAGCGTTGAGACCCAGTACTTC CATRIGTSVETQYF
TRBJ1-1 TRBD1 TRBV30 . TGTGCCTGGGGGGGACAGGGAGTCACTGAAGCTTTCTTT CAWGGQGVTEAFF
TRBJ2-1 TRBD2 TRBV3-1/TRBV3-2 . TGTGCCAGCAGCGGATTGGGACTAGCGGGAGTCAATGAGCAGTTCTTC CASSGLGLAGVNEQFF
TRBJ2-7 TRBD1 TRBV27 . TGTGCCAGCAGTCCACGACAGGGATTACTCGAGCAGTACTTC CASSPRQGLLEQYF
TRBJ2-2 . TRBV5-5 . TGTGCCAGCAGCCGGGACACCGGGGAGCTGTTTTTT CASSRDTGELFF
TRBJ1-2 . TRBV11-3 . TGTGCCAGCAGCCGACCGGGGGATGGCTACACCTTC CASSRPGDGYTF
TRBJ2-5 TRBD2 TRBV9 . TGTGCCAGCACCCCGTGGGGGGGCCAAGAGACCCAGTACTTC CASTPWGGQETQYF
TRBJ2-1 . TRBV24-1 . TGTGCCACCAGTGGGTCGGTGTCTTTATACAATGAGCAGTTCTTC CATSGSVSLYNEQFF
TRBJ2-7 TRBD1 TRBV3-1/TRBV3-2 . TGTGCCAGCAGCGGACAGGCCGCCTACGAGCAGTACTTC CASSGQAAYEQYF
TRBJ2-5 . TRBV29-1 . TGCAGCGTCGCCCGGGAGACCCAGTACTTC CSVARETQYF
TRBJ1-1 TRBD1 TRBV7-9 few TGTGCCAGCAGCTCTGGCCGGACAGGGAGGTGGAACACTGAAGCTTTCTTT CASSSGRTGRWNTEAFF
TRBJ2-2 TRBD2 TRBV7-9 few TGTGCCAGCAGCTTAGGGACCGGGACTAGCACCGGGGAGCTGTTTTTT CASSLGTGTSTGELFF
TRBJ2-1 . TRBV7-8 . TGTGCCAGCAGCTTACTCCGCGGCAATGAGCAGTTCTTC CASSLLRGNEQFF
TRBJ2-7 . TRBV4-2 . TGTGCCAGCAGCCAAGAGTTAAACTCCTACGAGCAGTACTTC CASSQELNSYEQYF
TRBJ1-2 . TRBV12-3/TRBV12-4 . TGTGCCAGCAGCCCCTACGGTGGCTATGGCTACACCTTC CASSPYGGYGYTF
TRBJ1-2 . TRBV5-1 few TGCGCCAGCAGCAAGACAGGAGTACCTAACTATGGCTACACCTTC CASSKTGVPNYGYTF
TRBJ1-6 . TRBV6-1 . TGTGCCAGCAGTGATAATGTCTATAATTCACCCCTCCACTTT CASSDNVYNSPLHF
TRBJ1-4 . TRBV7-9 . TGTGCCAGCAGCTTAGGCGTAGGACAGTTAAAACTGTTTTTT CASSLGVGQLKLFF
TRBJ2-3 TRBD2 TRBV7-8 . TGTGCCAGCAGCGTCACTAGCGGGGGACCAGATACGCAGTATTTT CASSVTSGGPDTQYF
TRBJ1-5 . TRBV4-1 few TGCGCCAGCAGCCCGAGGGTCCAGGTGTCCAATCAGCCCCAGCATTTT CASSPRVQVSNQPQHF
TRBJ2-7 TRBD1 TRBV6-5 . TGTGCCAGCAGCAGAGACAGGGTGGCCTACGAGCAGTACTTC CASSRDRVAYEQYF